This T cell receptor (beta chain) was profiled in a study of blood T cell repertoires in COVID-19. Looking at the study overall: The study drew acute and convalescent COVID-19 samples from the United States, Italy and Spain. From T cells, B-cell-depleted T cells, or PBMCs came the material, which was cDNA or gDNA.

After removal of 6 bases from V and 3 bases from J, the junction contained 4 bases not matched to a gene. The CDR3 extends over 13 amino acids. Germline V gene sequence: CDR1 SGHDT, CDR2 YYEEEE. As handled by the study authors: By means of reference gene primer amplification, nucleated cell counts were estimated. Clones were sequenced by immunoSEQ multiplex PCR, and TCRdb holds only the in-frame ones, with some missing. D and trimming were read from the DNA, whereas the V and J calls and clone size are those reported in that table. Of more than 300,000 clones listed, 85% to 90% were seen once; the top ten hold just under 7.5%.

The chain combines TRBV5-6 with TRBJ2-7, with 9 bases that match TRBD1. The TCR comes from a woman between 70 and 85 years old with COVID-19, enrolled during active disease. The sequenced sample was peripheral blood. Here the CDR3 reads CASTPTGGYEQYF. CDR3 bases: TGTGCCAGCACACCGACAGGGGGCTACGAGCAGTACTTC. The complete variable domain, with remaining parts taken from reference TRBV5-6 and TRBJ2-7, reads DAGVTQSPTHLIKTRGQQVTLRCSPKSGHDTVSWYQQALGQGPQFIFQYYEEEERQRGNFPDRFSGHQFPNYSSELNVNALLLGDSALYLCASTPTGGYEQYFGPGTRLTVT.